This TCR beta chain comes out of a study of blood T cell repertoires in COVID-19. Study context: The United States, Italy and Spain supplied acute and convalescent COVID-19 samples. PBMCs, B-cell-depleted T cells, or T cells were the source of the cDNA or gDNA that made up the material.

Authors' analysis steps: Estimated nucleated cell counts came from reference gene primer amplification. Sequenced by immunoSEQ multiplex PCR; TCRdb stores in-frame clones only, minus some. V, J and clone size are taken as reported in that table, and D and trimming were inferred from the DNA itself. Of about 90,000 clones listed, about 90% are singletons. V was pared by 10 bases and J by 0 bases, with 10 bases between. This CDR3 is built from 13 residues. CDR1 is MDHEN, CDR2 SYDVKM, per germline. The chain uses TRBV28 and TRBJ1-5; D remains unclear. This TCR came from a human donor with active COVID-19. The donor label of this sample is uncertain. The sequencing sample was made of peripheral blood. The CDR3 region has the DNA TGTGCCACCCACGGGGTTAGCAATCAGCCCCAGCATTTT. This sequence encodes CATHGVSNQPQHF.